The T cell receptor (beta chain) under discussion was sequenced for a study of high-grade serous ovarian cancer treatment subgroups. Study overall: Mean per sample: around 13,000 reads, 7,400 or so unique TCR beta rearrangements.

Concerning this clone: Its antigen remains unidentified.

The CDR3 consists of 15 residues. V lost 1 base and J 4 bases, leaving 13 bases between the germline ends. Germline lookup yields CDR1 MNHEY and CDR2 SMNVEV (reference sequence). Tumor tissue was taken before any definitive surgery or chemotherapy was given. The repertoire was sequenced with immunoSEQ multiplex PCR; TCRdb's copy has only in-frame clones and lacks some. The table includes roughly 3,100 clones, around 75% detected once. Overall study findings and caveats: Tumors within one patient showed repertoire similarity of 0.11 to 0.79. Higher neoantigen levels went with greater TCR clonal relatedness. The analyses considered CDR3 and ignored CDR1 and CDR2.

The genes are TRBV27 and TRBJ1-2; TRBD1 might be the D (5 bases). Sequencing input: tumor tissue. The sequence was collected from a human donor with high-grade serous ovarian cancer. CDR3 sequence reads: CASSLYMGQGYGYTF. CDR3 bases: TGTGCCAGCAGTTTATATATGGGGCAGGGCTATGGCTACACCTTC.